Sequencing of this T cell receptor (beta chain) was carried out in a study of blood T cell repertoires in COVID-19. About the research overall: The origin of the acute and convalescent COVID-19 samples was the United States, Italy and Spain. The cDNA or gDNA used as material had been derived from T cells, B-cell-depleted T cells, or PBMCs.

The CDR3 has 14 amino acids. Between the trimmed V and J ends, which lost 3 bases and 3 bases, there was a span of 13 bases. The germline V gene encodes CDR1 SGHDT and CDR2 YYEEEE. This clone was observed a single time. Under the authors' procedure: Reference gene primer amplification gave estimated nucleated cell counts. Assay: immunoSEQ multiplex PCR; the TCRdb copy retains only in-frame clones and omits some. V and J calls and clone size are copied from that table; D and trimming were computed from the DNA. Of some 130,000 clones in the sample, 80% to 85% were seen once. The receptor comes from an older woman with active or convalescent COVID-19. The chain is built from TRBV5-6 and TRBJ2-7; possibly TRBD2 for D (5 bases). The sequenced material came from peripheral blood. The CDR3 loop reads CASSSLRGGYEQYF. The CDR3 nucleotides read TGTGCCAGCAGCTCCCTCCGGGGTGGCTACGAGCAGTACTTC.